This T cell receptor beta chain was identified in a study of post-analysis software for immune sequencing data. Notes on the study in general: Controls showed lower frequencies than patients for several TRBV segments, and TRBV5-6, TRBV5-1 and TRBV20-1 were among these.

This clonotype is a singleton in its sample. The antigen is undetermined. The CDR3 consists of 14 residues. Deletions cut 6 bases from V and 4 bases from J, with 15 bases between. Prepared TCR beta cDNA libraries contained unique molecular identifiers. TCRdb itself ran the PCR reads through MiXCR, one entry per CDR3 protein. This sample has under 900,000 distinct CDR3 sequences, with about 57% found just once. The chain uses TRBV12-3 or TRBV12-4 and TRBJ1-1; TRBD1 might be the D (5 bases). The sequenced material came from blood. The sequence derives from a girl aged 5-17 years with multiple sclerosis. The CDR3 sequence: CASRWGGFGTEAFF. The DNA of the CDR3 is TGTGCCAGCAGATGGGGGGGGTTTGGCACTGAAGCTTTCTTT.